Detailed here is one T cell receptor beta chain. Its target is not known. This record belongs to a study of T cell repertoires in cytomegalovirus infection. TCRdb fed the reads into MiXCR, producing one record per CDR3 protein. Among about 570,000 distinct CDR3 sequences listed, 40% were seen once. The CDR3 extends over 17 amino acids. Germline V gene lookup returns CDR1 SGHNT and CDR2 YYREEE (reference sequence). Trimming cost V 0 bases and J 6 bases; bases outside gene matches: 12. The sequence came from a human donor in good health (CMV status not recorded). Some clones in this sample may be carry-over from other donors' samples. V usage is TRBV5-4 and J usage is TRBJ2-3; 8 nucleotides align to TRBD1. Sequencing was performed on cultured PBMCs, taken from culture after CMV antigen stimulation. The CDR3 reads CASSLGPFRGRGDTQYF. In DNA form, the CDR3 reads TGTGCCAGCAGCTTGGGCCCATTCAGGGGGCGCGGTGATACGCAGTATTTT.